In its sample, the clone carrying this T cell receptor beta chain was seen a few times. These data are taken from a study of T-cell reconstitution after alpha-beta-depleted transplantation in children. The library targeted TCRbeta and was prepared with unique molecular identifiers. TCRdb redid the calling of the PCR reads with MiXCR, one entry per CDR3 protein. The table lists about 340,000 distinct CDR3 sequences, over 9% of them singletons. This CDR3 spans 13 amino acids. CDR1 and CDR2 (germline): SQVTM, ANQGSEA. V was cut by 6 bases and J by 2 bases, with 12 bases left in between. The sequence was obtained from a human donor who donated a stem cell graft to a child with acute lymphoblastic leukemia. The sample here was PBMCs from the stem cell graft donor, taken from the stem cell graft. This chain joins TRBV29-1 and TRBJ2-3; D may be TRBD1 or TRBD2 (6 bases each). The DNA for the CDR3 is TGCAGCGTCGGGGGCTTGAACACAGATACGCAGTATTTT. Translated: CSVGGLNTDTQYF.